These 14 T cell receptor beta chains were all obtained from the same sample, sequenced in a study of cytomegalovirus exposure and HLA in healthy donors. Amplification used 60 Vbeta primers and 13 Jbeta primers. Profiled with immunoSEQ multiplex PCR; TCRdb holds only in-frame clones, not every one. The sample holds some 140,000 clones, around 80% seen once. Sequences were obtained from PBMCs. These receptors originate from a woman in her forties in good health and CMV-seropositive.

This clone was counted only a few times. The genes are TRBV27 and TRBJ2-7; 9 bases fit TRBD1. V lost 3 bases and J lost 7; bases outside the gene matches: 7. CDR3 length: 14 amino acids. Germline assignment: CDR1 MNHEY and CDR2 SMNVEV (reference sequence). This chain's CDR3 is CASSFVQGAGEQYF. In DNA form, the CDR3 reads TGTGCCAGCAGTTTCGTACAGGGGGCGGGGGAGCAGTACTTC.

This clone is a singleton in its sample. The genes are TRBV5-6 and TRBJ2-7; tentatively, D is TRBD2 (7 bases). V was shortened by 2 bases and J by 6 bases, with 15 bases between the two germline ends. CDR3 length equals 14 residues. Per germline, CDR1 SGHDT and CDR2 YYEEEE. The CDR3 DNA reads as TGTGCCAGCAGCTTTCTTCAGGGAGGGGGCGAGCAGTACTTC. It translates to CASSFLQGGGEQYF.

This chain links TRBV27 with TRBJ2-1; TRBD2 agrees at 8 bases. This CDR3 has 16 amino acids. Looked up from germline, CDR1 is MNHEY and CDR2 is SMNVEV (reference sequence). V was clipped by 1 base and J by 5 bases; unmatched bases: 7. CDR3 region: CASSLLSGSLNNEQFF. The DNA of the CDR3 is TGTGCCAGCAGTTTATTAAGCGGGAGTCTCAACAATGAGCAGTTCTTC.

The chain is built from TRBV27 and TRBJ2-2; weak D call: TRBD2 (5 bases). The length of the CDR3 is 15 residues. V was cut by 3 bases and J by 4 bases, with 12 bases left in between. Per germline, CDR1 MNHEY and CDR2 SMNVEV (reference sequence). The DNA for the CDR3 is TGTGCCAGCAGTTTTTTACTAGTTGGCACCGGGGAGCTGTTTTTT. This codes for CASSFLLVGTGELFF.

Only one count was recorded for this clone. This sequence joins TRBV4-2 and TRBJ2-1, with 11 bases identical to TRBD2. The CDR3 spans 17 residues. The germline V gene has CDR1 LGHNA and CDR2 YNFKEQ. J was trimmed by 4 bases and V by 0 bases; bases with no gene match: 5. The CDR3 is CASSQDIAGGSYNEQFF. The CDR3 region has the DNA TGTGCCAGCAGCCAAGATATAGCGGGAGGGAGTTACAATGAGCAGTTCTTC.

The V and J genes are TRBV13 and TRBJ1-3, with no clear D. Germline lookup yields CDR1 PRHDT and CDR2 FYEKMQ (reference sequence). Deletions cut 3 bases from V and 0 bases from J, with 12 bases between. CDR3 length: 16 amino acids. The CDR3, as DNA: TGTGCCAGCAGCTTTCCACCCTCACTCTCTGGAAACACCATATATTTT. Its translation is CASSFPPSLSGNTIYF.

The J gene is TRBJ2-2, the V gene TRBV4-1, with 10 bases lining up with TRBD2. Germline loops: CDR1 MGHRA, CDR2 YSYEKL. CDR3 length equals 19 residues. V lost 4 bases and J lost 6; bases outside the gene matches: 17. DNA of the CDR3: TGCGCCAGCAGCCTTTGGGCTAGCGGGAGCGGAAAGGGCCCCGGGGAGCTGTTTTTT. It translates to CASSLWASGSGKGPGELFF.

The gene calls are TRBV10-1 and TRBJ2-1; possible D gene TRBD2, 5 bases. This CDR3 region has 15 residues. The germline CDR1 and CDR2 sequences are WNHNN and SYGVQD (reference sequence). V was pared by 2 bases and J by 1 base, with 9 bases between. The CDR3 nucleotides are TGCGCCAGCAGTGAGGAGGGAGTATCCTACAATGAGCAGTTCTTC. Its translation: CASSEEGVSYNEQFF.

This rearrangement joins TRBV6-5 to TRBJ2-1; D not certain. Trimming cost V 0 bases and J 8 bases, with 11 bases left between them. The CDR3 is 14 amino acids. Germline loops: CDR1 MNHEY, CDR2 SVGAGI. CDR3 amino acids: CASSYSSRSDEQFF. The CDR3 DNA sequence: TGTGCCAGCAGTTACTCGAGCAGGTCCGATGAGCAGTTCTTC.

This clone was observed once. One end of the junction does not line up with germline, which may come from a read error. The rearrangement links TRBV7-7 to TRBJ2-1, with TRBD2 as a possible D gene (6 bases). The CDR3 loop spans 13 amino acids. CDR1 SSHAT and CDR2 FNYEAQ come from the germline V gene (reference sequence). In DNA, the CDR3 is TGTGCTAGCAGCCCGACTAGTCTCAATGAGCAGTTCTTC. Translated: CASSPTSLNEQFF.

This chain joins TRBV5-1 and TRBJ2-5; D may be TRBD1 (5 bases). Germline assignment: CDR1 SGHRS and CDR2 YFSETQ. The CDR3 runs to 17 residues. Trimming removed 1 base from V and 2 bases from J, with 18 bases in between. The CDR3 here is CASSLMEGPGQQETQYF. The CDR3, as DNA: TGCGCCAGCAGCTTGATGGAAGGTCCAGGGCAACAAGAGACCCAGTACTTC. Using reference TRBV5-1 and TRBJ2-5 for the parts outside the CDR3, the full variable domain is KAGVTQTPRYLIKTRGQQVTLSCSPISGHRSVSWYQQTPGQGLQFLFEYFSETQRNKGNFPGRFSGRQFSNSRSEMNVSTLELGDSALYLCASSLMEGPGQQETQYFGPGTRLLVL.

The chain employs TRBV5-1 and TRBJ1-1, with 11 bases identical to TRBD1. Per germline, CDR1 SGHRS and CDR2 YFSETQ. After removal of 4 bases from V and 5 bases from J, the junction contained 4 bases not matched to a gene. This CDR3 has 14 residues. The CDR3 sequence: CASSLDRGLTEAFF. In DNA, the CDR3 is TGCGCCAGCAGCCTGGACAGGGGGCTGACTGAAGCTTTCTTT.

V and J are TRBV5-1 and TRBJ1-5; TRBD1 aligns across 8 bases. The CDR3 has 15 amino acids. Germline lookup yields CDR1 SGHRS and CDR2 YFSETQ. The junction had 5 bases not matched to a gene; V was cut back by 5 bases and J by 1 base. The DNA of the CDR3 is TGCGCCAGCAGTTTGCAGGGGGCCAGCAATCAGCCCCAGCATTTT. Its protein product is CASSLQGASNQPQHF.

The CDR3 spells CASSQGLAGAGSGANVLTF. CDR3 DNA sequence: TGTGCCAGCAGCCAAGGACTAGCGGGAGCCGGCTCTGGGGCCAACGTCCTGACTTTC. The rearrangement links TRBV4-2 to TRBJ2-6, with 12 bases fitting TRBD2. Germline V gene sequence: CDR1 LGHNA, CDR2 YNFKEQ. V was pared by 1 base and J by 0 bases, with 4 bases of the junction left unmatched. This CDR3 is 19 amino acids long.